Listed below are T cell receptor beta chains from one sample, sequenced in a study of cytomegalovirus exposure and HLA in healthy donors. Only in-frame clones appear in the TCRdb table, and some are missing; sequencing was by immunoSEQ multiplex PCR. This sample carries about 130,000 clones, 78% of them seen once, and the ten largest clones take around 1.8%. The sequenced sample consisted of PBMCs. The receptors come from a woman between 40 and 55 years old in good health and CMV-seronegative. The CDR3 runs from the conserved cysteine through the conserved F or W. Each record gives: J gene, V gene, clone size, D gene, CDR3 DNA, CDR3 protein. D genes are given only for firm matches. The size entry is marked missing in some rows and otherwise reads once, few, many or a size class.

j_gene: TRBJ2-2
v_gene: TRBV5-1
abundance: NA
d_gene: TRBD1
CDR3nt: TGCGCCAGCAGCCCAGGACAGGCCGGGGAGCTGTTTTTT
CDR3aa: CASSPGQAGELFF

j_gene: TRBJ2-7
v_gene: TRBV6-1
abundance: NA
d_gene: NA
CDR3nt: TGTGCCAGCAGTGAAACAGGGCTTAGCTCCTACGAGCAGTACTTC
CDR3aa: CASSETGLSSYEQYF

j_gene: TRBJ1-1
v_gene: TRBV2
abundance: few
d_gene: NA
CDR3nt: TGTGCCAGCAAAAAAGACAGGCCTTCATCCACTGAAGCTTTCTTT
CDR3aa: CASKKDRPSSTEAFF

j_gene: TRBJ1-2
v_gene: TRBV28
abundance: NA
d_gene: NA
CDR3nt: TGTGCCAGCAGTTTGCAGGGCCACTATGGCTACACCTTC
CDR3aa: CASSLQGHYGYTF

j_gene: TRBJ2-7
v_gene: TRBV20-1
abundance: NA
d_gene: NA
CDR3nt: TGCAGTGCGAGTCGTGATTACGAGCAGTACTTC
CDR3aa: CSASRDYEQYF

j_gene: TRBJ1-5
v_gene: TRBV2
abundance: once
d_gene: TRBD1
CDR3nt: TGTGCCAGCAGTCGGGAGACAGGGGGAGGATTTAGCAATCAGCCCCAGCATTTT
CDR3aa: CASSRETGGGFSNQPQHF

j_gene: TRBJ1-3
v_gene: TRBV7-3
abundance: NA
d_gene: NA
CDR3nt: TGTGCCAGCAGCTTAGGCCCGTCGGGCTCTGGAAACACCATATATTTT
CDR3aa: CASSLGPSGSGNTIYF

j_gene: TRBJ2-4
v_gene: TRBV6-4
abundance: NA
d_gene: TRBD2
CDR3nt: TGTGCCAGCCATACTAGCGGCCTAGCCAAAAACATTCAGTACTTC
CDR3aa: CASHTSGLAKNIQYF

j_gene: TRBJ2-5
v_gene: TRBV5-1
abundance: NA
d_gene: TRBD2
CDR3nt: TGCGCCAGCAGCTTGGCGGGGAGGGGAGAGACCCAGTACTTC
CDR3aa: CASSLAGRGETQYF

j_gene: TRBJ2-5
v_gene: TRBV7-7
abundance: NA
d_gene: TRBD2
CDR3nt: TGTGCCAGCAGCTTAAACAGCGGGGTAGAGACCCAGTACTTC
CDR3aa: CASSLNSGVETQYF

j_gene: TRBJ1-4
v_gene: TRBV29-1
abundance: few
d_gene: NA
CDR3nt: TGCAGCGTTGTCACGGTTAATGAAAAACTGTTTTTT
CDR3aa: CSVVTVNEKLFF

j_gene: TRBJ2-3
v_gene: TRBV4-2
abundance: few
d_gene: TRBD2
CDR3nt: TGTGCCAGCAGCCAGGGACTAGGGCTTTATACGCAGTATTTT
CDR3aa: CASSQGLGLYTQYF

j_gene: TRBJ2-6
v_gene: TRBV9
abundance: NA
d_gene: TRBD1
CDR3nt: TGTGCCAGCAGCGTATCAGGGGGCTCTGGGGCCAACGGCCTGACTTTC
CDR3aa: CASSVSGGSGANGLTF

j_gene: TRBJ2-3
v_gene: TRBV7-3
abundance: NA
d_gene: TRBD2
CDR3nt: TGTGCCAGCAGCTTAACGCTACTAGCGGGAGCAGATACGCAGTATTTT
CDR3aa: CASSLTLLAGADTQYF

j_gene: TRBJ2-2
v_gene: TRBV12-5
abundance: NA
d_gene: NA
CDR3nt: TGTGCTAGTGGTTTGGTACTAGCACCACCGAACACCGGGGAGCTGTTTTTT
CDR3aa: CASGLVLAPPNTGELFF